The clone carrying this T cell receptor (beta chain) was seen more than once but under ten times. The antigen remains undetermined. TCRdb reanalysed the 5' RACE reads using MiXCR and keeps one entry per CDR3 protein. The sample comprises hundreds of thousands of distinct CDR3 sequences, around 27% of which are singletons, and roughly 13% rests with the top ten. The data are from a study of T-cell memory formation after mild COVID-19. General observations from the study: There was a balanced CD4/CD8 profile in clones contracting day 15 to 85, and later expanders leaned CD4+. Contracting CD8+ clones were enriched in EMRA, CD4+ mainly in CM and EM. Pre-infection memory already had some responding clones, implying cross-reactive memory joined.

This CDR3 is 16 amino acids long. V lost 6 bases and J 0 bases, leaving 16 bases between the germline ends. Germline CDR1 reads SEHNR; CDR2 reads FQNEAQ (reference sequence). The receptor was isolated from an adult woman who had mild COVID-19 (a few samples of this study predate the infection). Cell type and time point are not known. This chain uses TRBV7-9 with TRBJ2-3; D tentatively reads TRBD1 or TRBD2 (6 bases each). Sequenced sample: PBMCs or a T cell subset sorted from them (not recorded which). CDR3 loop: CASRPLRGPSTDTQYF. CDR3 bases: TGTGCCAGCAGGCCCTTACGGGGGCCTAGCACAGATACGCAGTATTTT.